A single sample gave rise to the 29 T cell receptor beta chains below, sequenced in a study of blood T cells in healthy people across ages. A second PCR, run for about 6 to 12 cycles, used a sample-barcoded 5' primer plus a J-beta primer mix. One entry per CDR3 protein results from TCRdb running MiXCR on the 5' RACE reads. The sample yields about 1,400,000 distinct CDR3 sequences, almost 60% seen once. Sequencing input: blood. The receptors derive from a man younger than 35 in good health.

The chain links TRBV28 to TRBJ2-1; D call uncertain. The CDR3 is 14 amino acids. V was cut by 2 bases and J by 3 bases, with 8 bases left in between. Germline assignment: CDR1 MDHEN and CDR2 SYDVKM. The CDR3 nucleotides are TGTGCCAGCAGTTTAGAGACGGACTACAATGAGCAGTTCTTC. Protein: CASSLETDYNEQFF.

This clonotype has a single count. The gene calls are TRBV4-3 and TRBJ1-2; D gene ambiguous. V gave up 1 base and J gave up 6 bases, with 15 bases separating them. The CDR3 loop spans 15 amino acids. Germline V gene lookup returns CDR1 LGHNA and CDR2 YSLEER. In DNA, the CDR3 is TGCGCCAGCAGCCAAGCGTACGAGGGAGTAGATGGCTACACCTTC. Protein sequence: CASSQAYEGVDGYTF.

The chain's CDR3 is CASSSREGAYNEQFF. The CDR3 nucleotides read TGTGCCAGCAGCTCACGTGAAGGCGCCTACAATGAGCAGTTCTTC. The chain combines TRBV6-2 or TRBV6-3 with TRBJ2-1; no definite D call. The V end was cut by 6 bases, the J end by 2 bases, with 14 bases between. Germline assignment: CDR1 MNHEY and CDR2 SVGEGT. CDR3 length: 15 residues.

This clonotype appeared a few times. The rearrangement links TRBV29-1 to TRBJ1-5; D not certain. The CDR3 is 13 residues long. Germline V gene data show CDR1 as SQVTM and CDR2 as ANQGSEA. The ends were cut back, 7 bases at V and 11 bases at J, with 21 bases in the middle. CDR3 amino acids: CSAEEDGSGTQHF. In DNA, the CDR3 is TGCAGCGCCGAGGAGGACGGTTCGGGAACCCAGCATTTT.

The chain combines TRBV20-1 with TRBJ2-1, with D possibly matching TRBD2 (5 bases). The CDR3 has 13 amino acids. The germline gives CDR1 DFQATT, CDR2 SNEGSKA (reference sequence). The CDR3 DNA follows: TGCAGCCCACGGACTCACTCCTACAATGAGCAGTTCTTC. This gives the protein CSPRTHSYNEQFF.

The rearrangement uses TRBV29-1 and TRBJ2-1, with 9 positions matching TRBD2. The ends lost 6 bases at V and 4 bases at J; junction bases unmatched: 4. CDR1 and CDR2 (germline): SQVTM, ANQGSEA. This CDR3 is 13 amino acids long. CDR3: CSVRTSDYNEQFF. The CDR3 DNA is TGCAGCGTGCGGACTAGCGATTACAATGAGCAGTTCTTC.

V gene TRBV19 combines with J gene TRBJ2-3; D is unclear. V gave up 0 bases and J gave up 4 bases, with 8 bases separating them. The germline gives CDR1 LNHDA, CDR2 SQIVND (reference sequence). The CDR3 totals 14 residues. Written as DNA, the CDR3 is TGTGCCAGTAGTATAGAGGGGAAGGCAGATACGCAGTATTTT. Its protein is CASSIEGKADTQYF.

The V call is TRBV6-5, the J call TRBJ1-4; tentatively, D is TRBD1 (5 bases). CDR3 length equals 15 residues. V shed 7 bases and J shed 10 bases, with 22 bases lying between them. Germline CDR1 MNHEY, CDR2 SVGAGI. CDR3 sequence: CASKNEWDSGGKLFF. The CDR3 bases are TGTGCCAGCAAAAACGAGTGGGACTCGGGGGGAAAACTGTTTTTT.

This clonotype was seen many times. V and J are TRBV3-1 and TRBJ2-7; unclear D gene. Germline V gene sequence: CDR1 LGHDT, CDR2 YNNKEL (reference sequence). V shed 1 base and J shed 2 bases, with 6 bases lying between them. This CDR3 is built from 13 residues. The CDR3 spells CASSQGQPYEQYF. The CDR3 DNA reads TGTGCCAGCAGCCAAGGCCAACCCTACGAGCAGTACTTC.

The V and J genes are TRBV18 and TRBJ2-7; TRBD1 matches at 7 bases. This CDR3 contains 15 residues. V lost 3 bases to trimming and J lost 7 bases; unmatched junction nucleotides: 12. CDR1 KGHSH and CDR2 LQKENI come from the germline V gene. CDR3 bases: TGTGCCAGCTCACCGAGGACAGGTTTAGGTATGGAGCAGTACTTC. Encoded protein: CASSPRTGLGMEQYF.

A few counts support this clonotype. J is TRBJ2-5 and V is TRBV5-1; 7 bases align to TRBD2. The junction had 5 bases not matched to a gene; V was cut back by 2 bases and J by 1 base. Germline assignment: CDR1 SGHRS and CDR2 YFSETQ. The CDR3 is made up of 15 amino acids. CDR3 sequence: CASSLAGTLQETQYF. The CDR3 coding sequence is TGCGCCAGCAGCTTAGCGGGGACCCTCCAAGAGACCCAGTACTTC.

The chain recombines TRBV6-2 or TRBV6-3 with TRBJ1-5; tentative D call: TRBD1 (6 bases). V lost 1 base and J 0 bases, leaving 13 bases between the germline ends. The germline gives CDR1 MNHEY, CDR2 SVGEGT. The CDR3 length is 17 residues. The CDR3 is CASSYFRTDASNQPQHF. CDR3 coding DNA: TGTGCCAGCAGTTACTTCCGGACAGACGCTAGCAATCAGCCCCAGCATTTT.

V and J are TRBV6-2 or TRBV6-3 and TRBJ1-2; a weak D match, TRBD1 (6 bases). V was clipped by 2 bases and J by 4 bases, with 8 bases between them. Germline loops: CDR1 MNHEY, CDR2 SVGEGT. The CDR3 is 13 residues long. The CDR3 is CASSYDRSYGYTF. In DNA form, the CDR3 reads TGTGCCAGCAGTTACGACAGGTCCTATGGCTACACCTTC.

This clonotype was observed a handful of times. The V call is TRBV7-9, the J call TRBJ2-1; 10 bases are shared with TRBD2. This CDR3 has 16 amino acids. V dropped 5 bases and J dropped 5; count of bases not matched to a gene: 9. Germline V CDR1 and CDR2: SEHNR, FQNEAQ (reference sequence). In DNA form, the CDR3 reads TGTGCCAGCAGCATCCTAAGCGGGAGGGGAAACAATGAGCAGTTCTTC. It specifies CASSILSGRGNNEQFF.

The gene calls are TRBV21-1 and TRBJ2-5; the D call in the table, TRBD1, was not verified against the DNA. TRBV21-1 is a known pseudogene. This CDR3 has 15 residues. CDR3: CASSKVQGALREQYF. The CDR3 DNA reads as TGTGCCAGCAGCAAAGTCCAGGGGGCTCTAAGGGAGCAGTACTTC.

The rearrangement links TRBV6-1 to TRBJ2-5, with a weak D call TRBD2 (6 bases). The V and J ends lost 5 bases and 3 bases respectively, with 10 bases between them. This CDR3 comprises 13 residues. Germline V gives CDR1 MNHNS, CDR2 SASEGT. The CDR3: CASSRGLKETQYF. In nucleotides, the CDR3 is TGTGCCAGCAGTCGCGGACTAAAAGAGACCCAGTACTTC.

V and J are TRBV4-1 and TRBJ2-3; D uncertain. The CDR3 sequence is 16 residues long. V dropped 5 bases and J dropped 2 bases, with 17 bases sitting between them. Germline CDR1 reads MGHRA; CDR2 reads YSYEKL. The CDR3 coding sequence is TGCGCCAGCAGCATCCACAACTTAGTACCCACAGATACGCAGTATTTT. This gives the protein CASSIHNLVPTDTQYF.

This clonotype has a handful of counts. The chain has TRBV7-9 and TRBJ2-7; D gene unclear. This CDR3 is built from 15 residues. Trimming took off 4 bases at V and 2 bases at J, with 15 bases between the two ends. Germline-derived CDR1 and CDR2 are SEHNR and FQNEAQ (reference sequence). The DNA of the CDR3 is TGTGCCAGCAGCTCAAACGAAGGAGTGGCCTACGAGCAGTACTTC. Protein product: CASSSNEGVAYEQYF.

This chain joins TRBV10-3 and TRBJ2-3; TRBD2 agrees at 11 bases. The CDR3 is 17 amino acids. Germline CDR1 and CDR2: ENHRY and SYGVKD. Trimming removed 0 bases from V and 2 bases from J; junction bases left unmatched: 4. The CDR3 here is CAISESASGGYTDTQYF. CDR3 in DNA: TGTGCCATCAGTGAGTCGGCTAGCGGGGGGTACACAGATACGCAGTATTTT.

This clonotype was observed a single time. The chain combines TRBV6-1 with TRBJ2-7; D could derive from TRBD1 or TRBD2 (6 bases each). In germline, CDR1 is MNHNS, CDR2 SASEGT. Trimming cost V 10 bases and J 5 bases, with 27 bases left between them. CDR3 size: 16 residues. The CDR3 loop is CATPHPGAGSGNEQYF. As DNA, the CDR3 is TGTGCCACTCCCCACCCGGGGGCAGGGTCTGGCAACGAGCAGTACTTC.

The V and J genes are TRBV5-1 and TRBJ2-7, with 7 bases matching TRBD1. CDR3 length equals 14 residues. The germline V gene encodes CDR1 SGHRS and CDR2 YFSETQ. The V gene end was trimmed by 2 bases and the J gene end by 2 bases; junction bases not matched to a gene: 4. CDR3 coding DNA: TGCGCCAGCAGCTTCTGGGGACAGACCTACGAGCAGTACTTC. The encoded protein is CASSFWGQTYEQYF.

V usage is TRBV12-3 or TRBV12-4 and J usage is TRBJ1-6; D not resolved. Trimming shortened V by 5 bases and J by 7 bases, and 9 bases separated the two germline ends. This CDR3 region has 13 residues. The CDR3 protein is CASSVGFNSPLHF. The CDR3 DNA sequence: TGTGCCAGCAGTGTGGGGTTCAATTCACCCCTCCACTTT.

The chain uses TRBV29-1 and TRBJ1-1; D is unresolved. CDR3 length: 13 residues. V shed 2 bases and J shed 1 base, with 8 bases lying between them. Germline CDR1 is SQVTM and CDR2 is ANQGSEA. In DNA form, the CDR3 reads TGCAGCGTTGAAAAGGCAGGGAACACTGAAGCTTTCTTT. Protein sequence: CSVEKAGNTEAFF.

The chain recombines TRBV4-2 with TRBJ2-1; 9 bases match TRBD2. V shed 5 bases and J 9 bases; nucleotides not matched to a gene: 14. Germline V lookup: CDR1 LGHNA, CDR2 YNFKEQ. The CDR3 is 16 residues long. This CDR3 reads CASSSSLPSGKFEQFF. In DNA form, the CDR3 reads TGTGCCAGCAGCTCCTCTCTCCCTAGCGGGAAATTTGAGCAGTTCTTC.

The chain employs TRBV6-4 and TRBJ1-2; D is perhaps TRBD1 (5 bases). The ends were cut back, 1 base at V and 2 bases at J, with 11 bases in the middle. The CDR3 contains 15 residues. CDR1 and CDR2 (germline): MRHNA, SNTAGT. CDR3 loop: CASSDYGQPNYGYTF. The CDR3 coding sequence is TGTGCCAGCAGTGACTATGGACAACCAAACTATGGCTACACCTTC.

This clonotype was counted once. This chain links TRBV21-1 with TRBJ1-2. TRBV21-1 is assigned pseudogene status. This CDR3 is 16 amino acids long. The CDR3 is CASSKAVNGTNEGYTF. In DNA, the CDR3 is TGTGCCAGCAGCAAAGCTGTCAATGGGACTAACGAGGGCTACACCTTC.

This clonotype has only a few counts. J is TRBJ2-7 and V is TRBV20-1, with TRBD2 as a possible D gene (5 bases). CDR1 DFQATT and CDR2 SNEGSKA come from the germline V gene (reference sequence). The CDR3 sequence is 13 residues long. Trimming stripped 3 bases from V and 3 bases from J, with 12 bases between. This CDR3 reads CSASKLDRYEQYF. Written as DNA, the CDR3 is TGCAGTGCTAGTAAACTAGATCGCTACGAGCAGTACTTC.

The chain is built from TRBV19 and TRBJ2-3; D may be TRBD1 or TRBD2 (7 bases each). Germline-derived CDR1 and CDR2 are LNHDA and SQIVND (reference sequence). The CDR3 is 16 residues long. V was clipped by 6 bases and J by 4 bases, with 20 bases between them. Written as DNA, the CDR3 is TGTGCCAGTAGAGATCAGGGGGGGAGTCCCCCAGATACGCAGTATTTT. As protein: CASRDQGGSPPDTQYF.

The chain recombines TRBV4-3 with TRBJ1-1; 8 nucleotides agree with TRBD1. The germline V gene has CDR1 LGHNA and CDR2 YSLEER. V lost 1 base, J lost 7 bases, and 5 bases stayed unmatched. The CDR3 totals 14 residues. CDR3 amino acids: CASSQVRTGSEAFF. The CDR3 DNA reads TGCGCCAGCAGCCAAGTCCGGACAGGGAGTGAAGCTTTCTTT.